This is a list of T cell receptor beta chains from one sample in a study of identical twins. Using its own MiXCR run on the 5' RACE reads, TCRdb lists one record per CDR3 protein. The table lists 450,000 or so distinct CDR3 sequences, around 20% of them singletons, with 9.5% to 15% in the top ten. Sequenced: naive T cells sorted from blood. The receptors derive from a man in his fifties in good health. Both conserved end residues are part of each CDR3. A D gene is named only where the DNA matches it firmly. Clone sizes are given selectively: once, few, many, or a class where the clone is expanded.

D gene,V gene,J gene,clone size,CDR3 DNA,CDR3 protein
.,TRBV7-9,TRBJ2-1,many,TGTGCCAGCAGCGCCGAGGGAAACTACAATGAGCAGTTCTTC,CASSAEGNYNEQFF
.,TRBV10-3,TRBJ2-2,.,TGTGCCATCAGGGATGACGGGGAGCTGTTTTTT,CAIRDDGELFF
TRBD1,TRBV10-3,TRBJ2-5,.,TGTGCCATCAGTGAGATGGGACAGGGGGGAGGAGAGACCCAGTACTTC,CAISEMGQGGGETQYF
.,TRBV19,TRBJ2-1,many,TGTGCCAGTAGTATAGGTGGCTATGAGCAGTTCTTC,CASSIGGYEQFF
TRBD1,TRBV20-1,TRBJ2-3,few,TGCAGTGGCATAGACAGGGCTCCATCTGGCACAGATACGCAGTATTTT,CSGIDRAPSGTDTQYF
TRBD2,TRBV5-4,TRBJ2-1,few,TGTGCCAGCAGCTTGGCCGGGACTAGCGGGAGAGGGGAGCAGTTCTTC,CASSLAGTSGRGEQFF
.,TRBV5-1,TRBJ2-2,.,TGCGCCAGCAGCCCCAGCGGACAGAACACCGGGGAGCTGTTTTTT,CASSPSGQNTGELFF
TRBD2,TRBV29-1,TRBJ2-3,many,TGCAGCGCCCGGCGACTAGCGGGAGGCACAGATACGCAGTATTTT,CSARRLAGGTDTQYF
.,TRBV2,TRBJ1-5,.,TGTGCCAGCAGTGACAGGGTACCCAATCAGCCCCAGCATTTT,CASSDRVPNQPQHF
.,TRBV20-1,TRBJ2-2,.,TGCAGTGCTAGAGACGCGGTCGCCGGGGAGCTGTTTTTT,CSARDAVAGELFF
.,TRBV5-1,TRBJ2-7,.,TGCGCCAGCAGCTTGGCCCCTAGCGCCGCCCCCTACGAGCAGTACTTC,CASSLAPSAAPYEQYF
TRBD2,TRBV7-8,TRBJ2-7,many,TGTGCCAGCAGCTTAGAGGTGCTAGCGGGGGACCTCTACGAGCAGTACTTC,CASSLEVLAGDLYEQYF
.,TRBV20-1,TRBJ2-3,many,TGCAGTGCTAGATCGGGCTACGACACAGATACGCAGTATTTT,CSARSGYDTDTQYF
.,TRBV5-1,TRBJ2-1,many,TGCGCCAGCAGCGTGGAAGTACGTTCTACAAGGGAGCAGTTCTTC,CASSVEVRSTREQFF
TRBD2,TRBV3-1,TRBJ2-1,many,TGTGCCAGCAGCCAATTGGCTAGCGGCCGGTACAATGAGCAGTTCTTC,CASSQLASGRYNEQFF
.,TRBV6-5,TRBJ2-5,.,TGTGCCAGCAGTTACTTGCGGCTAGCTGAGGGGACCCAGTACTTC,CASSYLRLAEGTQYF
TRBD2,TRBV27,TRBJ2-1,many,TGTGCCAGCAGTTTGTCACTAGCGGGAGTCAATGAGCAGTTCTTC,CASSLSLAGVNEQFF
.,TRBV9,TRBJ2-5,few,TGTGCCAGCAGCCCGGACTTTGGGCCAGGGGGGTCAGAGACCCAGTACTTC,CASSPDFGPGGSETQYF
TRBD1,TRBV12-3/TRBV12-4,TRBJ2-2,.,TGTGCCAGCACCCCTCAGGGGGCAACCGGGGAGCTGTTTTTT,CASTPQGATGELFF
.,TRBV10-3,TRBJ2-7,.,TGTGCCATCAGTGAGTTAAGGGACTCGCCCCTTATGGACTACGAGCAGTACTTC,CAISELRDSPLMDYEQYF
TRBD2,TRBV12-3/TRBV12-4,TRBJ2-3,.,TGTGCCAGCAGTTTAGGTCTAGCGGGAGGGCCCATGACAGATACGCAGTATTTT,CASSLGLAGGPMTDTQYF
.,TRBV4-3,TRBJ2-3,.,TGCGCCAGCAGCTCAAATCACTTTAGAGGATATACGCAGTATTTT,CASSSNHFRGYTQYF
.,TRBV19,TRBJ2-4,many,TGTGCCAGTAATCCAGACGGCGCCAAAAACATTCAGTACTTC,CASNPDGAKNIQYF
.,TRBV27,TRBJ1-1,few,TGTGCCAGCAGTTTATCTGGCAGGAACACTGAAGCTTTCTTT,CASSLSGRNTEAFF
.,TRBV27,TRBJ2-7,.,TGTGCCAGCAGTTTATCGAACGAGCAGTACTTC,CASSLSNEQYF
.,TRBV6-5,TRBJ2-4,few,TGTGCCAGCAGTTACTCCGGGGGAAACATTCAGTACTTC,CASSYSGGNIQYF
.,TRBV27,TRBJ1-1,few,TGTGCCAGCAGTTTATGGGGGGTGGGCACTGAAGCTTTCTTT,CASSLWGVGTEAFF
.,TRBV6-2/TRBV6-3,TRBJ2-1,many,TGTGCCAGCAGTTACTCGATGTACAATGAGCAGTTCTTC,CASSYSMYNEQFF
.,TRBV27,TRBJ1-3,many,TGTGCCAGCAAGTATAGGGCAGGGGGAAACACCATATATTTT,CASKYRAGGNTIYF
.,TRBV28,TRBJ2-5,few,TGTGCCAGCAGTAGGATTGAGACCCAGTACTTC,CASSRIETQYF
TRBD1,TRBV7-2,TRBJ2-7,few,TGTGCCAGCAGCTTAGTGTTCGGGACAGGGTCCGAGCAGTACTTC,CASSLVFGTGSEQYF
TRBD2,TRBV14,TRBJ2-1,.,TGTGCCAGCAGCCAAGTTCGCGGGAGACACTACAATGAGCAGTTCTTC,CASSQVRGRHYNEQFF
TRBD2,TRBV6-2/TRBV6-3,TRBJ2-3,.,TGTGCCAGCAGTCGAGGACTAGCGGGAGTTGTTGGAAATACGCAGTATTTT,CASSRGLAGVVGNTQYF
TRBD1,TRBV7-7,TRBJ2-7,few,TGTGCTAGCAGCTTTGGACAGGGGGCGAGATACGAGCAGTACTTC,CASSFGQGARYEQYF
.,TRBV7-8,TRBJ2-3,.,TGTGCCAGCAGCTTATTTGGGTTTTCAACAGATACGCAGTATTTT,CASSLFGFSTDTQYF
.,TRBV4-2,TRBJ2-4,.,TGTGCCAGCAGCCAAGATCAAGCGGGAGCCAAAAACATTCAGTACTTC,CASSQDQAGAKNIQYF
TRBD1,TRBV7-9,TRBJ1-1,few,TGTGCCAGCAGCGGAAGTTGGGACAGGGGGCGGATGGGCGCTTTCTTT,CASSGSWDRGRMGAFF
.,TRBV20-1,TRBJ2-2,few,TGCAGTGGAACGGGACCGAGGGTGGACGGGGAGCTGTTTTTT,CSGTGPRVDGELFF
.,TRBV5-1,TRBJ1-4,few,TGCGCCAGCAGCTTGATTGGGTCAGAGCTTAATGAAAAACTGTTTTTT,CASSLIGSELNEKLFF
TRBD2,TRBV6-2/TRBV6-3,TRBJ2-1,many,TGTGCCAGCAGGAAATTTGGGACTAGCGGGAGGGATGACTACAATGAGCAGTTCTTC,CASRKFGTSGRDDYNEQFF
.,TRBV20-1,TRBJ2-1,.,TGCAGTGCTAGACAGGGGTGGGATGAGCAGTTCTTC,CSARQGWDEQFF
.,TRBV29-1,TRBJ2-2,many,TGCAGCGCCGACGGGGGTACCACCGGGGAGCTGTTTTTT,CSADGGTTGELFF
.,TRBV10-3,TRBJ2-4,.,TGTGCCATCAGCGAACGTGGGCTAGCCAAAAACATTCAGTACTTC,CAISERGLAKNIQYF
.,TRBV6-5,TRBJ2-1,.,TGTGCCAGCAGTTACTCTCTCGGGAACTACAATGAGCAGTTCTTC,CASSYSLGNYNEQFF
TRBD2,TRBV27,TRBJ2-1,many,TGTGCCAGCAGTTTATCGAGTTCGGGGCTAGCGGGGGACAATGAGCAGTTCTTC,CASSLSSSGLAGDNEQFF
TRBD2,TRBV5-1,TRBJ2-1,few,TGCGCCAGCAGCCAGGGGACTAGCGGAGATAATGAGCAGTTCTTC,CASSQGTSGDNEQFF
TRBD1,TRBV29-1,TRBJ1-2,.,TGCAGCGTCGGGACAGGGACCAACTATGGCTACACCTTC,CSVGTGTNYGYTF
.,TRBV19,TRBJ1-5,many,TGTGCCAGTTACAACTCCCGGGGGAATCAGCCCCAGCATTTT,CASYNSRGNQPQHF
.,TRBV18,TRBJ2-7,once,TGTGCCAGCTCACCCGAACTACACTACGAGCAGTACTTC,CASSPELHYEQYF
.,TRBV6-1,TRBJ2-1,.,TGTGCCAGCAGGTTGCGGGCCTCCAATGAGCAGTTCTTC,CASRLRASNEQFF
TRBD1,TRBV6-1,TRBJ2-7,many,TGTGCCAGCAGCTCCGGCCGGACAGGGGACGAGCAGTACTTC,CASSSGRTGDEQYF
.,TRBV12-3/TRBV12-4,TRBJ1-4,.,TGTGCCAGCACCAGCATAGCAACTAATGAAAAACTGTTTTTT,CASTSIATNEKLFF
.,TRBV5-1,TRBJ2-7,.,TGCGCCAGCAGCTTGGAAGGGGTGAGCTCCTACGAGCAGTACTTC,CASSLEGVSSYEQYF